One and the same sample provided the 12 T cell receptor beta chains below, sequenced in a study of blood T cells in healthy people across ages. Alongside a J-beta primer mix, a sample-barcoded 5' primer served in a second PCR lasting 7 to 11 cycles. TCRdb recomputed calls from the 5' RACE reads with MiXCR, one row per CDR3 protein. This table has about 380,000 distinct CDR3 sequences, roughly half appearing once. Sequences were obtained from blood. These receptors were collected from a man between 60 and 75 years old in good health.

The chain links TRBV3-1 to TRBJ1-1; no reliable D call. Germline V gene sequence: CDR1 LGHDT, CDR2 YNNKEL (reference sequence). CDR3 length equals 13 residues. The V end was cut by 5 bases, the J end by 3 bases, with 10 bases between. The CDR3 region has the DNA TGTGCCAGCAGCTCCCCGGAGCACACTGAAGCTTTCTTT. Translation: CASSSPEHTEAFF. Full variable domain (outside the CDR3, taken from reference TRBV3-1 and TRBJ1-1): DTAVSQTPKYLVTQMGNDKSIKCEQNLGHDTMYWYKQDSKKFLKIMFSYNNKELIINETVPNRFSPKSPDKAHLNLHINSLELGDSAVYFCASSSPEHTEAFFGQGTRLTVV.

The chain carries TRBV24-1 and TRBJ2-3; the D gene is possibly TRBD1 (6 bases). CDR1 KGHDR and CDR2 SFDVKD come from the germline V gene. Trimming removed 3 bases from V and 8 bases from J, with 8 bases in between. There are 12 residues in the CDR3. CDR3 nucleotide sequence: TGTGCCACCAGTGATCCCAGGGGTACGCAGTATTTT. Protein product: CATSDPRGTQYF.

The V gene is TRBV20-1, the J gene TRBJ2-4, with D tentatively TRBD1 or TRBD2 (6 bases each). Between the trimmed V and J ends, which lost 0 bases and 9 bases, there was a span of 9 bases. There are 12 residues in the CDR3. In germline, CDR1 is DFQATT, CDR2 SNEGSKA (reference sequence). The DNA of the CDR3 is TGCAGTGCTAGAGAGGGGGGCCGCATTCAGTACTTC. Protein: CSAREGGRIQYF.

The sample holds many counts of this clonotype. This chain links TRBV9 with TRBJ2-2; the match to TRBD2 covers 8 bases. The CDR3 runs 16 residues. J was trimmed by 0 bases and V by 1 base; bases with no gene match: 2. Germline CDR1 is SGDLS and CDR2 is YYNGEE. CDR3: CASSVSGGTNTGELFF. CDR3 bases: TGTGCCAGCAGCGTATCGGGAGGGACGAACACCGGGGAGCTGTTTTTT.

Concerning this clonotype: One end of the junction is discordant with germline, which a read error may explain. This chain links TRBV7-9 with TRBJ2-5, with D possibly matching TRBD1 (5 bases). The DNA end lines up better with TRBJ2-7; the J call may be wrong. This CDR3 contains 14 residues. From germline, CDR1 is SEHNR and CDR2 FQNEAQ (reference sequence). DNA of the CDR3: TGTGCCAGCAGCATAGCAAGGGGCGCACGCGAGCAGTACTTC. As protein: CASSIARGAREQYF.

The genes are TRBV5-1 and TRBJ2-3; D remains unclear. CDR1 is SGHRS and CDR2 is YFSETQ in the germline V gene. Trimming removed 0 bases at V and 6 bases at J, with 11 bases between. The CDR3 runs 14 residues. The CDR3 protein is CASSLDQSVDTQYF. CDR3 sequence (DNA): TGCGCCAGCAGCTTGGACCAATCGGTCGATACGCAGTATTTT.

A remark on this clonotype: Being one base from a much bigger clone, this may be a read error. V usage is TRBV6-2 or TRBV6-3 and J usage is TRBJ2-5; 10 bases agree with TRBD2. With V trimmed by 6 bases and J by 11 bases, 18 bases remained unmatched. CDR1 and CDR2 from the germline V gene are MNHEY and SVGEGT. This CDR3 has 16 residues. The CDR3 DNA reads TGTGCCAGCAGCCCCAACCGTAGCGGGAGGCGGGATGAGCAGTACTTC. Translated, it gives CASSPNRSGRRDEQYF.

The rearrangement links TRBV10-1 to TRBJ2-3; D may be TRBD2 (5 bases). CDR3 length: 16 residues. Germline CDR1 and CDR2: WNHNN and SYGVQD (reference sequence). V gave up 2 bases and J gave up 2 bases, with 14 bases separating them. CDR3 sequence: CASSESGRGNTDTQYF. The CDR3 DNA reads as TGCGCCAGCAGTGAGAGTGGCAGAGGGAACACAGATACGCAGTATTTT.

The chain recombines TRBV6-2 or TRBV6-3 with TRBJ1-1, with D tentatively TRBD1 (5 bases). Germline V gives CDR1 MNHEY, CDR2 SVGEGT. The V and J ends lost 5 bases and 7 bases respectively, with 14 bases between them. CDR3 length: 13 residues. CDR3 nucleotides: TGTGCCAGCAGTGATCAGGGAGAGGTTGAAGCTTTCTTT. It codes for CASSDQGEVEAFF.

In the case of this clonotype: A much more abundant neighbour one base away suggests this may be a read error. The chain couples TRBV6-6 to TRBJ2-5; D is unresolved. The J call may be wrong; the DNA end is better matched by TRBJ2-1. Germline CDR1 is MNHNY and CDR2 is SVGAGI (reference sequence). The CDR3 is made up of 12 amino acids. As DNA, the CDR3 is TGTGCCAGCAGTTGGAGTCAAGAGACCCAGTTCTTC. This translates into CASSWSQETQFF.

The chain joins TRBV3-1 to TRBJ1-2; D is undetermined. Per germline, CDR1 LGHDT and CDR2 YNNKEL (reference sequence). V was clipped by 0 bases and J by 4 bases, with 15 bases between them. The CDR3 has 16 amino acids. The CDR3 region is CASSQDDGPPGYGYTF. CDR3 DNA: TGTGCCAGCAGCCAAGATGACGGCCCCCCGGGCTATGGCTACACCTTC.

The rearrangement links TRBV6-2 or TRBV6-3 to TRBJ2-3; no firm D call. Trimming left V 2 bases short and J 2 bases short, with 8 bases between. There are 14 residues in the CDR3. CDR1 is MNHEY and CDR2 is SVGEGT in the germline V gene. This CDR3 is CASSYVQPTDTQYF. CDR3 DNA sequence: TGTGCCAGCAGTTACGTACAGCCCACAGATACGCAGTATTTT.